A single sample is the source of the 7 T cell receptor beta chains below, sequenced in a study of T-cell reconstitution after alpha-beta-depleted transplantation in children. Library preparation (for TCRbeta) was performed with unique molecular identifiers. TCRdb re-called the PCR reads through MiXCR, storing one row per CDR3 protein. This table holds approximately 130,000 distinct CDR3 sequences, more than 9.5% found once. Here the sequenced sample was PBMCs, mostly from graft donor cells, taken 180 days after TCRalphabeta/CD19-depleted stem cell transplant. These receptors were obtained from a girl under three years old who had a stem cell transplant for combined immunodeficiency, so the T cells may come from the graft donor.

This clonotype showed up just a few times. The chain couples TRBV7-2 to TRBJ1-2; possible D gene TRBD1, 6 bases. The CDR3 extends over 17 amino acids. V lost 0 bases, J lost 8 bases, and 22 bases lay in between. CDR1 and CDR2 (germline): SGHTA, FQGNSA. The CDR3 DNA reads TGTGCCAGCAGCTTAGCGCTAGCCCGACAGGTGTATGGAGGCTACACCTTC. Its translation: CASSLALARQVYGGYTF.

V usage is TRBV9 and J usage is TRBJ2-7, with D maybe TRBD2 (6 bases). The germline gives CDR1 SGDLS, CDR2 YYNGEE. The CDR3 contains 16 residues. V lost 1 base to trimming and J lost 3 bases, with 17 bases between them. CDR3 coding DNA: TGTGCCAGCAGCGTATTAAGAGCGGGCGACCTCTACGAGCAGTACTTC. Its protein product is CASSVLRAGDLYEQYF.

The gene calls are TRBV29-1 and TRBJ2-1, with D possibly matching TRBD2 (6 bases). V was shortened by 1 base and J by 1 base, with 14 bases between the two germline ends. The CDR3 has 16 amino acids. Germline CDR1 is SQVTM and CDR2 is ANQGSEA. The CDR3 region is CSVEGQLAKSYNEQFF. The DNA for the CDR3 is TGCAGCGTTGAAGGGCAACTAGCTAAGTCCTACAATGAGCAGTTCTTC.

The chain has TRBV6-5 and TRBJ2-1, with D unclear. This CDR3 contains 16 residues. Germline V gene data show CDR1 as MNHEY and CDR2 as SVGAGI. Trimming pared 0 bases from V and 9 bases from J, leaving 18 bases between. CDR3 nucleotide sequence: TGTGCCAGCAGTTACTCGGGAACTCCGTATGGTATTGAGCAGTTCTTC. This encodes CASSYSGTPYGIEQFF.

This clonotype turned up a few times. The chain has TRBV7-9 and TRBJ2-7; no definite D call. V dropped 1 base and J dropped 0 bases, with 13 bases sitting between them. The CDR3 has 16 amino acids. CDR1 and CDR2 (germline): SEHNR, FQNEAQ (reference sequence). The CDR3 nucleotides are TGTGCCAGCAGCTTAGAATGGCGGAAAAGCTCCTACGAGCAGTACTTC. It is translated as CASSLEWRKSSYEQYF.

This clonotype was picked up one time. Germline is not matched at one junction end, which may reflect a read error. The genes are TRBV18 and TRBJ2-6; weak D call: TRBD1 (5 bases). The CDR3 is 16 residues long. Germline CDR1 and CDR2: KGHSH and LQKENI. CDR3 loop: CASSPQGSTGANGLTF. CDR3 coding DNA: TGTGCCAGCTCACCCCAGGGTAGCACTGGGGCCAACGGCCTGACTTTC.

This clonotype was counted a few times. The chain links TRBV12-3 or TRBV12-4 to TRBJ2-5; a possible D gene is TRBD1 (6 bases). The V gene lost 5 bases and the J gene lost 5 bases, with 15 bases spanning the gap. The length of the CDR3 is 14 residues. The CDR3 loop reads CASSNRAIPETQYF. CDR3 bases: TGTGCCAGCAGTAACAGGGCCATTCCGGAGACCCAGTACTTC.